This T cell receptor beta chain originates from a study of T cell responses to AZD1222 COVID-19 vaccine. Regarding the study as a whole: Unmutated variant regions are reportedly the target of nearly half of TCRs that are spike-specific.

Note on this clone: Its antigen is still unknown.

This CDR3 has 15 amino acids. Germline assignment: CDR1 SNHLY and CDR2 FYNNEI. V lost 7 bases and J 5 bases, leaving 19 bases between the germline ends. Second-dose intervals of approximately 4 or approximately 12 weeks were pooled. Using immunoSEQ multiplex PCR, the repertoire was profiled, and TCRdb retains in-frame clones only, with some absent. The sample has about 93,000 clones; 85% to 90% are singletons. V is TRBV2 and J is TRBJ2-3; tentative D call: TRBD2 (6 bases). This specimen consisted of peripheral blood, obtained 28 days after the second AZD1222 dose. This TCR was recovered from an adult who received the AZD1222 COVID-19 vaccine. The CDR3 nucleotides are TGTGCCAGCACCCTCGGGACTGGAACAGAAGATACGCAGTATTTT. This gives the protein CASTLGTGTEDTQYF.